This T cell receptor (beta chain) was recorded in a study of cytomegalovirus exposure and HLA in healthy donors. The overall study: Per a later analysis, the roughly 690 first-cohort and more than 100 validation repertoires shared one platform.

The data were produced by immunoSEQ multiplex PCR, yet TCRdb's version contains in-frame clones alone and is incomplete. The sample records under 85,000 clones, about 94% being singletons. This CDR3 comprises 15 residues. In germline, CDR1 is SGHAT, CDR2 FQNNGV. The V and J ends lost 5 bases and 2 bases, in that order; junction bases with no gene match: 5. A remark on this clone: Its antigen remains unidentified.

General study results and limits: A list of 150 or so TCR beta chains associated with cytomegalovirus was given.

This chain connects TRBV11-2 to TRBJ2-3, with TRBD2 identical over 9 bases. Sample: PBMCs. The TCR sequence derives from a woman between 18 and 30 years old in good health and CMV-seronegative. The CDR3 DNA reads TGTGCCAGCAGCGCGGGGGGGCGGGTCACAGATACGCAGTATTTT. Translated, it gives CASSAGGRVTDTQYF.